One and the same sample provided the 24 T cell receptor beta chains below, sequenced in a study of blood T cell repertoires in COVID-19 (dated by TCRdb to 2020 to 2022). Library prep was done by the immunoSEQ multiplex PCR assay. In its TCRdb copy, this immuneACCESS table keeps in-frame sequences only and misses some clones. Where compared with another copy, unresolved V genes explain less than half of these, and the others have no known cause. The table for this sample lists roughly 15,000 clones; around 73% of them were counted only once. Together, the top ten hold around 8.9% of the sample. The sample comprised peripheral blood. The receptors stem from an older man with acute or convalescent COVID-19.

This rearrangement joins TRBV20-1 to TRBJ2-7, with a possible D match to TRBD1 (5 bases). This CDR3 has 10 amino acids. CDR1 and CDR2 from the germline V gene are DFQATT and SNEGSKA (reference sequence). CDR3 sequence reads: CSLGLYEQYF. DNA for the CDR3: TGCAGCCTGGGGCTCTACGAGCAGTACTTC.

The sample holds a few counts of this clone. The chain is built from TRBV7-9 and TRBJ1-1; the D is unclear. The CDR3 contains 13 residues. The germline V gene encodes CDR1 SEHNR and CDR2 FQNEAQ (reference sequence). Between the trimmed V and J ends, which lost 2 bases and 7 bases, there was a span of 11 bases. CDR3 coding DNA: TGTGCCAGCAGCTTATATCCCCTCTATGAAGCTTTCTTT. It encodes CASSLYPLYEAFF.

DNA for the CDR3: TGCAGTGCTAGTCCCCCAGGGGGCCTGGAGACCCAGTACTTC. This encodes CSASPPGGLETQYF. The V call is TRBV20-1, the J call TRBJ2-5; the match to TRBD1 covers 8 bases. Germline-derived CDR1 and CDR2 are DFQATT and SNEGSKA (reference sequence). The V and J ends lost 3 bases and 5 bases, in that order; junction bases with no gene match: 8. CDR3 size: 14 residues.

CDR3 loop: CANHRGRDIQYF. In nucleotides, the CDR3 is TGTGCCAACCACCGCGGGAGGGACATTCAGTACTTC. The J gene is TRBJ2-4, the V gene TRBV12-3 or TRBV12-4; 9 nucleotides line up with TRBD2. With 10 bases clipped from V and 8 bases from J, the junction kept 6 bases outside the gene matches. This CDR3 has 12 residues.

The chain has TRBV19 and TRBJ2-7; possibly TRBD1 for D (6 bases). Trimming took 3 bases from V and 6 from J, leaving 15 bases between them. From germline, CDR1 is LNHDA and CDR2 SQIVND (reference sequence). CDR3 length: 14 amino acids. Written as DNA, the CDR3 is TGTGCCAGTAGTATTGACAGGAGAAGCAGCGAGCAGTACTTC. This translates into CASSIDRRSSEQYF.

The CDR3 DNA follows: TGTGCCAGCAGCATAACAACCGGGACTAGCGGCACAGATACGCAGTATTTT. As protein: CASSITTGTSGTDTQYF. This chain links TRBV7-8 with TRBJ2-3; 10 bases fit TRBD2. V shed 5 bases and J 1 base; nucleotides not matched to a gene: 9. The length of the CDR3 is 17 residues. CDR1 is SGHVS, CDR2 FQNEAQ, per germline.

The chain is built from TRBV6-2 or TRBV6-3 and TRBJ2-5; no firm D call. CDR3 length: 13 amino acids. Germline assignment: CDR1 MNHEY and CDR2 SVGEGT. Trimming pared 0 bases from V and 5 bases from J, leaving 7 bases between. The CDR3 DNA reads TGTGCCAGCAGTTACTCCGCCCAGGAGACCCAGTACTTC. It encodes CASSYSAQETQYF.

The chain has TRBV7-3 and TRBJ2-7; D gene ambiguous. V shed 2 bases and J shed 5 bases, with 10 bases lying between them. Germline V gives CDR1 SGHTA, CDR2 FQGTGA. The length of the CDR3 is 13 residues. This CDR3 is CASSLGPSNEQYF. The CDR3 DNA is TGTGCCAGCAGCTTAGGCCCATCGAACGAGCAGTACTTC.

A few counts support this clone. The V call is TRBV18, the J call TRBJ2-7, with 9 bases lining up with TRBD2. The CDR3 runs to 14 residues. The germline CDR1 and CDR2 sequences are KGHSH and LQKENI. The V segment lost 3 bases and the J segment 5 bases; nucleotides outside the gene matches: 5. The CDR3 is CASSPGTSTHEQYF. CDR3 bases: TGTGCCAGCTCACCCGGGACTAGCACCCACGAGCAGTACTTC.

J is TRBJ1-2 and V is TRBV3-1 (or the pseudogene TRBV3-2), with 7 bases matching TRBD1. Per the germline V gene, CDR1 is LGHDT and CDR2 is YNNKEL (reference sequence). The length of the CDR3 is 18 residues. J was trimmed by 4 bases and V by 1 base; bases with no gene match: 15. The CDR3 nucleotides are TGTGCCAGCAGCCAAGGCCCTCGACGGAAAACAGGGGCCTATGGCTACACCTTC. Translating gives CASSQGPRRKTGAYGYTF.

The CDR3 DNA reads TGTGCCAGCAGCACCAGGGACAGCCCGAATTCACCCCTCCACTTT. Translating it yields CASSTRDSPNSPLHF. The gene calls are TRBV7-6 and TRBJ1-6; 7 bases line up with TRBD1. The V and J ends lost 5 bases and 7 bases, in that order; junction bases with no gene match: 8. The CDR3 extends over 15 amino acids. CDR1 SGHVS and CDR2 FNYEAQ come from the germline V gene. The entire variable domain, with the rest obtained from reference TRBV7-6 and TRBJ1-6, is as follows: GAGVSQSPRYKVTKRGQDVALRCDPISGHVSLYWYRQALGQGPEFLTYFNYEAQQDKSGLPNDRFSAERPEGSISTLTIQRTEQRDSAMYRCASSTRDSPNSPLHFGNGTRLTVT.

The chain combines TRBV6-5 with TRBJ1-4, with D unclear. Germline V gene lookup returns CDR1 MNHEY and CDR2 SVGAGI. This CDR3 region has 12 residues. V shed 6 bases and J shed 12 bases, with 14 bases lying between them. The chain's CDR3 is CASRTSGGELFF. The CDR3 bases are TGTGCCAGCAGGACCAGCGGCGGGGAACTGTTTTTT.

V usage is TRBV7-2 and J usage is TRBJ1-6, with D perhaps matching TRBD1 (5 bases). Germline V gives CDR1 SGHTA, CDR2 FQGNSA. CDR3 length: 15 amino acids. Trimming took off 4 bases at V and 8 bases at J, with 15 bases between the two ends. CDR3 DNA sequence: TGTGCCAGCAGCTCTAGGGGCAGGGTTGATTCACCCCTCCACTTT. It specifies CASSSRGRVDSPLHF.

The chain couples TRBV6-5 to TRBJ2-7; D is ambiguous. The CDR3 is 14 residues long. Germline CDR1 MNHEY, CDR2 SVGAGI. The V end was cut by 0 bases, the J end by 2 bases, with 8 bases between. The CDR3 DNA reads TGTGCCAGCAGTTACTCGACGCAGGCCTACGAGCAGTACTTC. Translating it yields CASSYSTQAYEQYF.

The chain is built from TRBV6-6 and TRBJ2-7, with 11 bases fitting TRBD1. V shed 6 bases and J 4 bases; nucleotides not matched to a gene: 8. CDR3 length equals 15 residues. Germline assignment: CDR1 MNHNY and CDR2 SVGAGI (reference sequence). CDR3 nucleotides: TGTGCCAGCAGCCGCGGGACAGGGGGGCAGTACGAGCAGTACTTC. Translated, it gives CASSRGTGGQYEQYF.

The V call is TRBV28, the J call TRBJ2-7, with 7 bases fitting TRBD2. V trimming: 10 bases; J trimming: 7 bases; junction bases outside the gene matches: 13. Germline CDR1 MDHEN, CDR2 SYDVKM. This CDR3 has 13 residues. In DNA form, the CDR3 reads TGTGCCATAAAAACGGGGGGATTGGGGGAGCAGTACTTC. It codes for CAIKTGGLGEQYF.

The chain combines TRBV18 with TRBJ1-2; 7 bases agree with TRBD1. The germline gives CDR1 KGHSH, CDR2 LQKENI. Losses at the gene ends were 5 bases for V and 6 bases for J; bases not matched to a gene: 12. The CDR3 runs 15 residues. As DNA, the CDR3 is TGTGCCAGCTCAACGCGCGAGGGGGCGGTTGATGGCTACACCTTC. It yields the protein CASSTREGAVDGYTF. Looking up the rest from reference TRBV18 and TRBJ1-2 gives the full variable domain: NAGVMQNPRHLVRRRGQEARLRCSPMKGHSHVYWYRQLPEEGLKFMVYLQKENIIDESGMPKERFSAEFPKEGPSILRIQQVVRGDSAAYFCASSTREGAVDGYTFGSGTRLTVV.

The J gene is TRBJ2-6, the V gene TRBV2; 14 bases align to TRBD2. Per the germline V gene, CDR1 is SNHLY and CDR2 is FYNNEI. V shed 5 bases, J shed 4 bases, and the junction held 7 bases outside the gene matches. The CDR3 consists of 18 residues. CDR3 nucleotides: TGTGCCAGCAGTCCACGGACTAGCGGGGGGAACGGGGCCAACGTCCTGACTTTC. Translating it yields CASSPRTSGGNGANVLTF. Looking up the rest from reference TRBV2 and TRBJ2-6 gives the full variable domain: EPEVTQTPSHQVTQMGQEVILRCVPISNHLYFYWYRQILGQKVEFLVSFYNNEISEKSEIFDDQFSVERPDGSNFTLKIRSTKLEDSAMYFCASSPRTSGGNGANVLTFGAGSRLTVL.

This clone was recorded a few times. CDR3 bases: TGTGCCAGCTCACCAGCATCGTCGGACGAGCAGTACTTC. It specifies CASSPASSDEQYF. This sequence joins TRBV18 and TRBJ2-7; D is unclear. The CDR3 loop spans 13 amino acids. Germline lookup yields CDR1 KGHSH and CDR2 LQKENI. V was cut by 2 bases and J by 5 bases, with 10 bases left in between.

The chain carries TRBV3-1 (or the pseudogene TRBV3-2) and TRBJ2-2, with TRBD2 matching over 7 bases. The junction had 19 bases not matched to a gene; V was cut back by 4 bases and J by 8 bases. The CDR3 runs to 18 residues. Per germline, CDR1 LGHDT and CDR2 YNNKEL (reference sequence). The CDR3 DNA reads TGTGCCAGCAGCCCCCTGAGCAGGGTCCTGGGAGGGACGGGGGAGCTGTTTTTT. It codes for CASSPLSRVLGGTGELFF.

The chain uses TRBV24-1 and TRBJ2-1; TRBD2 aligns across 14 bases. The CDR3 loop spans 14 amino acids. The V and J ends lost 7 bases and 8 bases, in that order; junction bases with no gene match: 3. Per germline, CDR1 KGHDR and CDR2 SFDVKD. The CDR3 bases are TGTGCCACCAGCGGGACTAGCGGGAGCTATGAGCAGTTCTTC. It is translated as CATSGTSGSYEQFF.

By share of the sample, this clone is medium-sized. V and J are TRBV7-9 and TRBJ1-6; TRBD1 might be the D (5 bases). CDR3 size: 12 residues. Trimming took 6 bases from V and 9 from J, leaving 9 bases between them. Germline V lookup: CDR1 SEHNR, CDR2 FQNEAQ (reference sequence). CDR3 in DNA: TGTGCCAGCAGTCGGGACTCTTCACCCCTCCACTTT. Its translation is CASSRDSSPLHF.

The J gene is TRBJ1-2, the V gene TRBV19, with D unresolved. The CDR3 covers 13 residues. V was pared by 3 bases and J by 8 bases, with 13 bases between. Germline-derived CDR1 and CDR2 are LNHDA and SQIVND (reference sequence). DNA of the CDR3: TGTGCCAGTAGTATCTCCACAACGAAAGGCTACACCTTC. Encoded protein: CASSISTTKGYTF. Full variable domain (missing parts from reference TRBV19 and TRBJ1-2): DGGITQSPKYLFRKEGQNVTLSCEQNLNHDAMYWYRQDPGQGLRLIYYSQIVNDFQKGDIAEGYSVSREKKESFPLTVTSAQKNPTAFYLCASSISTTKGYTFGSGTRLTVV.

The CDR3 sequence is CASSLDRAKNIQYF. CDR3 coding DNA: TGTGCCAGCAGTTTGGACAGGGCCAAAAACATTCAGTACTTC. The chain is built from TRBV6-2 or TRBV6-3 and TRBJ2-4, with 7 bases fitting TRBD1. After removal of 4 bases from V and 1 base from J, the junction contained 1 base not matched to a gene. The CDR3 length is 14 residues. CDR1 and CDR2 from the germline V gene are MNHEY and SVGEGT.